These 16 T cell receptor beta chains were all obtained from the same sample, sequenced in a study of regulatory T cells in long-lasting Graves disease. Time point described: newly diagnosed GD, antithyroid drugs for less than 3 months. There was RNA extracted from PBMCs, and the TCR library was made from it. Researchers made TCR beta libraries by using iRepertoire HTBI primers and running Arm-PCR on CDR3 regions. TCRdb used MiXCR to reprocess the multiplex PCR reads, holding one entry per CDR3 protein. The data show about 560,000 distinct CDR3 sequences, with about 16% seen just once and 12% held by the top ten. These data also formed part of another study, on T cells in Graves' hyperthyroidism and ophthalmopathy.

The sequencing used peripheral blood mononuclear cells (PBMCs), collected at new diagnosis, from a patient treated with antithyroid drugs. These receptors were taken from a young man with Graves disease.

The chain combines TRBV6-5 with TRBJ1-2, with D unclear. The CDR3 consists of 13 residues. V lost 0 bases to trimming and J lost 4 bases, with 6 bases between them. Germline CDR1 and CDR2: MNHEY and SVGAGI. Written as DNA, the CDR3 is TGTGCCAGCAGTTACTCCGCCTTCTATGGCTACACCTTC. Amino acid sequence: CASSYSAFYGYTF.

There are a few counts of this clonotype. The V call is TRBV20-1, the J call TRBJ2-2, with D maybe TRBD2 (6 bases). Looked up from germline, CDR1 is DFQATT and CDR2 is SNEGSKA (reference sequence). V gave up 2 bases and J gave up 4 bases, with 11 bases separating them. This CDR3 is 14 amino acids long. This CDR3 is CSARMEGSTGELFF. CDR3 bases: TGCAGTGCTAGAATGGAGGGGAGCACCGGGGAGCTGTTTTTT.

This rearrangement joins TRBV29-1 to TRBJ2-3, with a tentative D call TRBD1 (7 bases). The V gene's germline CDR1 is SQVTM and CDR2 ANQGSEA. This CDR3 region has 13 residues. V dropped 6 bases and J dropped 0 bases, with 10 bases sitting between them. CDR3 sequence: CSVRGVSTDTQYF. In DNA, the CDR3 is TGCAGCGTCAGGGGGGTTAGCACAGATACGCAGTATTTT.

There are a few counts of this clonotype. The V and J genes are TRBV28 and TRBJ1-2; no clear D. The CDR3 is 13 residues long. In germline, CDR1 is MDHEN, CDR2 SYDVKM. V was cut by 6 bases and J by 5 bases, with 13 bases left in between. The CDR3 DNA sequence: TGTGCCAGCAGCGCCGGCAACTTATATGGCTACACCTTC. This codes for CASSAGNLYGYTF.

This clonotype was counted a few times. This chain connects TRBV27 to TRBJ2-3; D ambiguous. There are 14 residues in the CDR3. Trimming stripped 3 bases from V and 0 bases from J, with 7 bases between. Germline CDR1 reads MNHEY; CDR2 reads SMNVEV (reference sequence). In DNA, the CDR3 is TGTGCCAGCAGTTTGCCCGGCAGCACAGATACGCAGTATTTT. Protein: CASSLPGSTDTQYF.

There are many counts of this clonotype. The chain links TRBV6-2 or TRBV6-3 to TRBJ2-3; possible D gene TRBD2, 6 bases. V gave up 6 bases and J gave up 5 bases, with 9 bases separating them. The CDR3 consists of 12 residues. CDR1 is MNHEY, CDR2 SVGEGT, per germline. This CDR3 reads CASRGAGDTQYF. In DNA, the CDR3 is TGTGCCAGCAGGGGAGCGGGAGATACGCAGTATTTT.

This clonotype occurred many times. This sequence joins TRBV30 and TRBJ1-1; 11 bases align to TRBD1. This CDR3 contains 14 residues. V shed 4 bases, J shed 10 bases, and the junction held 11 bases outside the gene matches. Germline V gene data show CDR1 as GTSNPN and CDR2 as SVGIG (reference sequence). Here the CDR3 reads CAWMLGQGASRAFF. In DNA, the CDR3 is TGTGCCTGGATGTTAGGACAGGGGGCTTCACGAGCTTTCTTT.

The chain carries TRBV18 and TRBJ2-3, with 9 bases fitting TRBD2. The junction had 8 bases not matched to a gene; V was cut back by 2 bases and J by 2 bases. This CDR3 has 17 residues. CDR1 is KGHSH, CDR2 LQKENI, per germline. The CDR3 spells CASSPVAGGAPTDTQYF. CDR3 DNA sequence: TGTGCCAGCTCACCAGTGGCGGGAGGGGCTCCCACAGATACGCAGTATTTT.

The CDR3 sequence is CASSEPGLAPYEQYF. For the CDR3, the DNA is TGCGCCAGCAGCGAACCGGGACTAGCTCCCTACGAGCAGTACTTC. V gene TRBV5-1 combines with J gene TRBJ2-7; 9 bases fit TRBD2. J gave up 2 bases and V 4 bases, and 7 bases lay outside the gene matches. In germline, CDR1 is SGHRS, CDR2 YFSETQ. This CDR3 is built from 15 residues.

A word on this clonotype: With a much larger clone just one base away, this may be a read error. The V call is TRBV7-2, the J call TRBJ2-7; weak D call: TRBD1 (6 bases). This CDR3 spans 15 amino acids. Germline V lookup: CDR1 SGHTA, CDR2 FQGNSA. Written as DNA, the CDR3 is TGTGCCAGCAGCCCCCGGACAGCTAGACGCTACGATCAGTACTTC. It encodes CASSPRTARRYDQYF.

This clonotype has at least ten counts. CDR3 loop: CASRRPDSRFAGNTIYF. CDR3 coding DNA: TGTGCCAGCAGAAGACCGGACTCCCGATTCGCTGGAAACACCATATATTTT. The chain carries TRBV6-2 or TRBV6-3 and TRBJ1-3; D is unresolved. CDR3 length: 17 residues. Trimming stripped 6 bases from V and 2 bases from J, with 20 bases between. The germline V gene encodes CDR1 MNHEY and CDR2 SVGEGT.

The CDR3: CASSLGGPGQNIQYF. Written as DNA, the CDR3 is TGCGCCAGCAGCTTGGGGGGCCCGGGCCAAAACATTCAGTACTTC. The chain has TRBV5-1 and TRBJ2-4, with a weak D call TRBD1 (5 bases). The CDR3 sequence is 15 residues long. CDR1 and CDR2 from the germline V gene are SGHRS and YFSETQ. V lost 0 bases, J lost 5 bases, and 12 bases lay in between.

This sequence joins TRBV7-2 and TRBJ2-2; 13 nucleotides match TRBD2. The CDR3 contains 20 residues. Germline V gives CDR1 SGHTA, CDR2 FQGNSA. J gave up 6 bases and V 4 bases, and 17 bases lay outside the gene matches. The chain's CDR3 is CASSSPIGLAGEQEAGELFF. DNA of the CDR3: TGTGCCAGCAGCTCCCCTATAGGACTAGCGGGAGAACAGGAGGCCGGGGAGCTGTTTTTT.

The chain joins TRBV6-5 to TRBJ1-2; 11 positions agree with TRBD1. The CDR3 spans 15 residues. The germline V gene has CDR1 MNHEY and CDR2 SVGAGI. The ends lost 4 bases at V and 8 bases at J; junction bases unmatched: 9. As DNA, the CDR3 is TGTGCCAGCAGTTTATCCGGGACAGGGGGGCACGGCTACACCTTC. Residues: CASSLSGTGGHGYTF.

This clonotype turned up a few times. This rearrangement joins TRBV20-1 to TRBJ2-1; D may be TRBD1 (6 bases). Trimming took 3 bases from V and 13 from J, leaving 22 bases between them. The CDR3 length is 14 residues. Germline CDR1 is DFQATT and CDR2 is SNEGSKA (reference sequence). CDR3 DNA sequence: TGCAGTGCTAGTGGGGAAGAGTACAGGGTGAGACAGTTCTTC. Its translation is CSASGEEYRVRQFF.

This clonotype was seen many times. This rearrangement joins TRBV5-1 to TRBJ2-1; the D gene is possibly TRBD1 (6 bases). Germline V gene lookup returns CDR1 SGHRS and CDR2 YFSETQ. Trimming removed 0 bases from V and 5 bases from J, with 9 bases in between. CDR3 length equals 14 residues. The CDR3 region is CASSLVRTDNEQFF. CDR3 sequence (DNA): TGCGCCAGCAGCTTGGTACGGACAGACAATGAGCAGTTCTTC.